The 21 T cell receptor beta chains listed next were all sequenced from one sample in a study of technical replicates of blood from a few donors. TCRdb's table, derived via immunoSEQ multiplex PCR, lists solely in-frame clones and lacks some. Of some 96,000 clones listed, 90% to 97% are singletons. Sequencing input: T cells isolated from PBMCs. All receptors derive from a human donor in good health.

The chain recombines TRBV5-1 with TRBJ2-1, with TRBD2 matching 11 bases. The CDR3 loop spans 14 amino acids. Germline trimming cut 4 bases from V and 6 bases from J; bases unmatched to any gene: 3. Per germline, CDR1 SGHRS and CDR2 YFSETQ. This CDR3 is CASSGLAGSNEQFF. CDR3 bases: TGCGCCAGCAGCGGACTAGCGGGTAGCAATGAGCAGTTCTTC.

V and J are TRBV19 and TRBJ1-1; no definite D call. CDR3 length equals 14 residues. Germline-derived CDR1 and CDR2 are LNHDA and SQIVND (reference sequence). Between the trimmed V and J ends, which lost 3 bases and 4 bases, there was a span of 12 bases. The CDR3 reads CASSMSRLGTEAFF. In DNA form, the CDR3 reads TGTGCCAGTAGTATGTCCAGGCTGGGCACTGAAGCTTTCTTT.

This chain joins TRBV29-1 and TRBJ2-1; 9 bases match TRBD1. CDR1 SQVTM and CDR2 ANQGSEA come from the germline V gene. The junction had 4 bases not matched to a gene; V was cut back by 3 bases and J by 4 bases. This CDR3 is 14 amino acids long. The CDR3 DNA reads as TGCAGCGTTGACCAGGGACAGGGTTACAATGAGCAGTTCTTC. Protein sequence: CSVDQGQGYNEQFF.

The chain links TRBV5-1 to TRBJ2-1; 8 positions match TRBD1. With V trimmed by 4 bases and J by 5 bases, 8 bases remained unmatched. Looked up from germline, CDR1 is SGHRS and CDR2 is YFSETQ. The CDR3 runs to 15 residues. The CDR3: CASSLGTGSNNEQFF. The CDR3, as DNA: TGCGCCAGCAGCCTAGGGACAGGATCTAACAATGAGCAGTTCTTC.

This clone has only one observation. V gene TRBV14 combines with J gene TRBJ2-7, with 12 nucleotides matching TRBD2. Germline V CDR1 and CDR2: SGHDN, FVKESK. V shed 1 base, J shed 10 bases, and the junction held 8 bases outside the gene matches. The CDR3 totals 15 residues. The CDR3 DNA follows: TGTGCCAGCAGCCAAGGGACTAGCGGGAATATCGAACAGTACTTC. It translates to CASSQGTSGNIEQYF.

This chain links TRBV7-9 with TRBJ1-5; tentative D call: TRBD1 (6 bases). There are 15 residues in the CDR3. CDR1 SEHNR and CDR2 FQNEAQ come from the germline V gene (reference sequence). Trimming pared 1 base from V and 5 bases from J, leaving 12 bases between. This CDR3 reads CASSLGGLRDQPQHF. Written as DNA, the CDR3 is TGTGCCAGCAGCTTAGGGGGGCTTAGGGATCAGCCCCAGCATTTT. The full variable domain, its missing parts supplied by reference TRBV7-9 and TRBJ1-5, is DTGVSQNPRHKITKRGQNVTFRCDPISEHNRLYWYRQTLGQGPEFLTYFQNEAQLEKSRLLSDRFSAERPKGSFSTLEIQRTEQGDSAMYLCASSLGGLRDQPQHFGDGTRLSIL.

V gene TRBV6-5 combines with J gene TRBJ2-5; 15 bases line up with TRBD2. Trimming cost V 4 bases and J 7 bases; bases outside gene matches: 4. Germline-derived CDR1 and CDR2 are MNHEY and SVGAGI. CDR3 size: 15 residues. This CDR3 reads CASSSGLAGGGTQYF. In nucleotides, the CDR3 is TGTGCCAGCAGTTCCGGACTAGCGGGAGGGGGGACCCAGTACTTC.

This clone was seen just once. The rearrangement uses TRBV7-6 and TRBJ1-2, with TRBD1 matching 8 bases. This CDR3 has 17 amino acids. Germline values: CDR1 SGHVS, CDR2 FNYEAQ. The trim removed 3 bases at V and 6 bases at J, leaving 15 bases unmatched. Written as DNA, the CDR3 is TGTGCCAGCAGCTTCTACCCCGCAGGACAGGGCACCAATGGCTACACCTTC. Translation gives CASSFYPAGQGTNGYTF.

The sample holds a few counts of this clone. V and J are TRBV19 and TRBJ2-7; D unclear. The V gene lost 3 bases and the J gene lost 0 bases, with 6 bases spanning the gap. CDR3 length equals 13 residues. CDR1 and CDR2 from the germline V gene are LNHDA and SQIVND (reference sequence). The DNA for the CDR3 is TGTGCCAGTAGTATCACCAGCTCCTACGAGCAGTACTTC. This encodes CASSITSSYEQYF. Full variable domain (rest looked up from reference TRBV19 and TRBJ2-7): DGGITQSPKYLFRKEGQNVTLSCEQNLNHDAMYWYRQDPGQGLRLIYYSQIVNDFQKGDIAEGYSVSREKKESFPLTVTSAQKNPTAFYLCASSITSSYEQYFGPGTRLTVT.

The rearrangement uses TRBV7-8 and TRBJ1-5; the D is unclear. Germline assignment: CDR1 SGHVS and CDR2 FQNEAQ. V was trimmed by 2 bases and J by 7 bases, leaving 9 bases between them. The CDR3 is made up of 13 amino acids. The DNA for the CDR3 is TGTGCCAGCAGCTTACGGGAAGGCCAGCCCCAGCATTTT. Translating gives CASSLREGQPQHF. Full variable domain (missing parts from reference TRBV7-8 and TRBJ1-5): GAGVSQSPRYKVAKRGQDVALRCDPISGHVSLFWYQQALGQGPEFLTYFQNEAQLDKSGLPSDRFFAERPEGSVSTLKIQRTQQEDSAVYLCASSLREGQPQHFGDGTRLSIL.

J is TRBJ2-1 and V is TRBV7-9; a possible D gene is TRBD2 (5 bases). V was pared by 3 bases and J by 0 bases, with 21 bases between. From germline, CDR1 is SEHNR and CDR2 FQNEAQ (reference sequence). CDR3 size: 19 residues. The CDR3 loop is CASSFLGRAEIYSYNEQFF. The CDR3, as DNA: TGTGCCAGCAGCTTTCTAGGGCGGGCGGAGATTTACTCCTACAATGAGCAGTTCTTC.

This chain joins TRBV9 and TRBJ2-1; 11 nucleotides match TRBD2. The J segment lost 9 bases and the V segment lost 2 bases, leaving 16 bases of the junction unmatched. The germline gives CDR1 SGDLS, CDR2 YYNGEE. CDR3 size: 18 residues. In DNA, the CDR3 is TGTGCCAGCAGCGTCGCTCCGTCTCTAGCGGGGGGCGATGGTGAGCAGTTCTTC. It is translated as CASSVAPSLAGGDGEQFF.

The V call is TRBV5-1, the J call TRBJ2-2; TRBD2 matches at 7 bases. The junction had 5 bases not matched to a gene; V was cut back by 0 bases and J by 9 bases. CDR3 length: 14 residues. CDR1 SGHRS and CDR2 YFSETQ come from the germline V gene. The CDR3 region is CASSLDWRGRELFF. CDR3 nucleotide sequence: TGCGCCAGCAGCTTGGATTGGCGGGGGAGGGAGCTGTTTTTT.

This clone was found a few times. The chain recombines TRBV27 with TRBJ1-1, with a tentative D call TRBD1 (5 bases). Germline V CDR1 and CDR2: MNHEY, SMNVEV (reference sequence). Deletions cut 2 bases from V and 7 bases from J, with 8 bases between. The CDR3 covers 12 residues. The CDR3 reads CASSLLQGEAFF. CDR3 nucleotide sequence: TGTGCCAGCAGTTTACTCCAGGGTGAAGCTTTCTTT.

This chain links TRBV27 with TRBJ1-6, with D possibly matching TRBD1 (5 bases). The CDR3 totals 14 residues. Germline V gene data show CDR1 as MNHEY and CDR2 as SMNVEV (reference sequence). Between the trimmed V and J ends, which lost 6 bases and 9 bases, there was a span of 15 bases. The CDR3: CASSSLAGFSPLHF. Here the CDR3 DNA reads TGTGCCAGCAGCAGCCTGGCAGGGTTTTCACCCCTCCACTTT.

The gene calls are TRBV7-9 and TRBJ2-7, with 11 bases aligning to TRBD1. Unmatched junction bases numbered 4, after V lost 5 bases and J lost 1 base. This CDR3 contains 15 residues. Germline CDR1 is SEHNR and CDR2 is FQNEAQ (reference sequence). The CDR3 bases are TGTGCCAGCAGCCCAGGACAGGGGGCTTCCTACGAGCAGTACTTC. This translates into CASSPGQGASYEQYF.

The chain uses TRBV11-2 and TRBJ2-1, with 11 bases identical to TRBD2. Germline-derived CDR1 and CDR2 are SGHAT and FQNNGV. The CDR3 runs 18 residues. J was trimmed by 3 bases and V by 5 bases; bases with no gene match: 12. The DNA for the CDR3 is TGTGCCAGCAGCCGATCAAGTTTAGCGGGGGGGTACTACAATGAGCAGTTCTTC. Translation gives CASSRSSLAGGYYNEQFF.

This clone was detected only once. The chain is built from TRBV2 and TRBJ1-5; a weak D match, TRBD1 (5 bases). The CDR3 covers 15 residues. Per the germline V gene, CDR1 is SNHLY and CDR2 is FYNNEI. Trimming shortened V by 1 base and J by 3 bases, and 10 bases separated the two germline ends. The CDR3 spells CASSEGGGFNQPQHF. CDR3 in DNA: TGTGCCAGCAGTGAAGGGGGCGGCTTCAATCAGCCCCAGCATTTT.

The chain employs TRBV19 and TRBJ2-2; 9 nucleotides line up with TRBD2. CDR1 and CDR2 (germline): LNHDA, SQIVND (reference sequence). With V trimmed by 6 bases and J by 4 bases, 12 bases remained unmatched. The CDR3 extends over 17 amino acids. In nucleotides, the CDR3 is TGTGCCAGTAGGGGGTTACTGACTAGCGGACTCACCGGGGAGCTGTTTTTT. Its protein product is CASRGLLTSGLTGELFF.

The chain links TRBV11-3 to TRBJ2-3, with D possibly TRBD1 on 5 matching bases. Between the trimmed V and J ends, which lost 4 bases and 4 bases, there was a span of 9 bases. The CDR3 runs to 13 residues. Per the germline V gene, CDR1 is SGHNT and CDR2 is YENEEA. CDR3 sequence: CASSSTQADTQYF. The CDR3 region has the DNA TGTGCCAGCAGCTCAACACAGGCAGATACGCAGTATTTT.

This clone was found once. J is TRBJ2-1 and V is TRBV27, with 8 bases identical to TRBD2. The CDR3 totals 16 residues. Trimming cost V 6 bases and J 8 bases; bases outside gene matches: 15. In germline, CDR1 is MNHEY, CDR2 SMNVEV (reference sequence). Here the CDR3 DNA reads TGTGCCAGCAGATCGGCTTTAAGCGGGAGAGGGTATGAGCAGTTCTTC. Its protein is CASRSALSGRGYEQFF.